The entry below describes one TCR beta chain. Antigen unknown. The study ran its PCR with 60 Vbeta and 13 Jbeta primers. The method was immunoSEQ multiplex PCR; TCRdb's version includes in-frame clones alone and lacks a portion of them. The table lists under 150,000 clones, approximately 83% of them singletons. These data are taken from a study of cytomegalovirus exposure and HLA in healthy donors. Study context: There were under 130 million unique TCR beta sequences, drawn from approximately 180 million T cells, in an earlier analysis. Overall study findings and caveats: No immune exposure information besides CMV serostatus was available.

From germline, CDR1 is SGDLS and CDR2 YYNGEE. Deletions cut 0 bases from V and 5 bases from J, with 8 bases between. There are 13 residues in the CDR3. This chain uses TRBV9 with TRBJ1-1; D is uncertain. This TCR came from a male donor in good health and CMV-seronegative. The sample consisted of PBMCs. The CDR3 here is CASSVATDTEAFF. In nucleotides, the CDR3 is TGTGCCAGCAGCGTAGCAACAGATACTGAAGCTTTCTTT.